This is a list of T cell receptor beta chains from one sample in a study of blood T cells in healthy people across ages. TCRdb reprocessed the 5' RACE reads via MiXCR and lists one record per CDR3 protein. The sample records 800,000 or so distinct CDR3 sequences, roughly 25% being singletons. The sample was also reused in another study, on T cells of mothers and their children.

Sequenced: blood. The origin of the receptors is a boy aged 5 to 17 in good health. Both conserved end residues are part of each CDR3. A D gene is named only where the DNA matches it firmly. Clone size, where shown, is once, few, many, or a class for clones that have expanded.

TRBD1,.,TRBV29-1,TRBJ2-7,CSVRGTGREQYF,TGCAGCGTTCGGGGGACAGGGCGAGAGCAGTACTTC
.,.,TRBV7-2,TRBJ1-4,CASSLAVWGSGLFF,TGTGCCAGCAGCTTAGCGGTGTGGGGGAGTGGACTGTTTTTT
.,few,TRBV28,TRBJ2-4,CASSRVLDIQYF,TGTGCCAGCAGTCGGGTCCTAGACATTCAGTACTTC
.,.,TRBV19,TRBJ2-1,CACSEEGVSYNEQFF,TGTGCCTGTTCCGAGGAGGGAGTCTCCTACAATGAGCAGTTCTTC
.,few,TRBV29-1,TRBJ2-5,CSVAPQGGETQYF,TGCAGCGTTGCCCCTCAAGGAGGAGAGACCCAGTACTTC
TRBD2,few,TRBV27,TRBJ2-5,CASSFQLAGQETQYF,TGTGCCAGCAGTTTCCAGCTAGCGGGGCAAGAGACCCAGTACTTC
.,few,TRBV12-3/TRBV12-4,TRBJ1-4,CASSFSGNEKLFF,TGTGCCAGCAGTTTCTCAGGGAATGAAAAACTGTTTTTT
TRBD1,.,TRBV6-2/TRBV6-3,TRBJ1-1,CASSEGAQNTEAFF,TGTGCCAGCAGCGAGGGGGCTCAGAACACTGAAGCTTTCTTT
.,many,TRBV7-2,TRBJ2-1,CASSMGHSPISRPQFF,TGTGCCAGCAGCATGGGACATAGCCCGATCAGCAGGCCGCAGTTCTTC
.,few,TRBV7-7,TRBJ1-1,CASSFGANTEAFF,TGTGCTAGCAGCTTCGGGGCGAACACTGAAGCTTTCTTT
.,.,TRBV12-3/TRBV12-4,TRBJ2-1,CASSPPVGNEQFF,TGTGCCAGCAGCCCCCCGGTGGGGAATGAGCAGTTCTTC
.,.,TRBV9,TRBJ2-1,CASSFSPGSYNEQFF,TGTGCCAGCAGTTTCTCCCCCGGTTCCTACAATGAGCAGTTCTTC
TRBD2,.,TRBV5-6,TRBJ2-1,CASSLTLAVSYNEQFF,TGTGCCAGCAGCTTAACTCTAGCGGTCTCCTACAATGAGCAGTTCTTC
TRBD2,.,TRBV12-3/TRBV12-4,TRBJ2-3,CASRTSGGRLGTQYF,TGTGCCAGCAGAACTAGCGGGGGAAGATTGGGTACGCAGTATTTT
.,.,TRBV7-9,TRBJ2-2,CASSGSPFGIAGELFF,TGTGCCAGCAGCGGGTCGCCATTCGGCATCGCCGGGGAGCTGTTTTTT
.,few,TRBV7-3,TRBJ2-1,CASGQGLEAEQFF,TGTGCCAGCGGTCAGGGTCTGGAGGCTGAGCAGTTCTTC
TRBD1,.,TRBV27,TRBJ2-5,CAGSLDRATQETQYF,TGTGCCGGCAGTTTAGACAGGGCCACACAAGAGACCCAGTACTTC
.,few,TRBV5-5,TRBJ1-1,CASSLWGGETEAFF,TGTGCCAGCAGCTTATGGGGCGGAGAGACTGAAGCTTTCTTT
.,.,TRBV9,TRBJ1-1,CASSVGVPASEAFF,TGTGCCAGCAGCGTAGGCGTCCCTGCATCTGAAGCTTTCTTT
.,few,TRBV10-3,TRBJ2-7,CAISVLDGYEQYF,TGTGCCATCAGTGTTCTTGATGGCTACGAGCAGTACTTC
.,.,TRBV5-1,TRBJ1-5,CASSLQGFQPQHF,TGCGCCAGCAGCTTGCAGGGGTTCCAGCCCCAGCATTTT
.,.,TRBV27,TRBJ2-1,CASRPPEHETNEQFF,TGTGCCAGCAGGCCACCCGAACACGAGACCAATGAGCAGTTCTTC
.,many,TRBV28,TRBJ2-4,CASSRLAKNIQYF,TGTGCCAGCAGTCGTTTAGCCAAAAACATTCAGTACTTC
TRBD2,.,TRBV20-1,TRBJ2-1,CSANSGGAENEQFF,TGCAGTGCCAATAGCGGGGGGGCCGAGAATGAGCAGTTCTTC
TRBD2,few,TRBV27,TRBJ2-7,CASRLAPGGYEQYF,TGTGCCAGCAGGCTAGCCCCGGGGGGTTACGAGCAGTACTTC
.,few,TRBV28,TRBJ2-7,CATARGSYEQYF,TGTGCCACTGCTAGGGGATCCTACGAGCAGTACTTC
.,.,TRBV5-1,TRBJ2-5,CASRWGPEETQYF,TGCGCCAGCAGGTGGGGTCCAGAAGAGACCCAGTACTTC
.,few,TRBV7-2,TRBJ2-7,CASSLGGAVPSYEQYF,TGTGCCAGCAGCTTAGGGGGAGCGGTCCCCTCCTACGAGCAGTACTTC
TRBD1,few,TRBV10-3,TRBJ2-5,CAISEFGQAQETQYF,TGTGCCATCAGTGAGTTCGGACAGGCGCAAGAGACCCAGTACTTC
.,few,TRBV29-1,TRBJ2-1,CSFPRGGGKSYNEQFF,TGCAGCTTTCCCCGTGGGGGCGGGAAATCCTACAATGAGCAGTTCTTC
TRBD2,.,TRBV6-6,TRBJ2-1,CASSSHSGRHNEQFF,TGTGCCAGCAGTTCCCACAGCGGGAGGCACAATGAGCAGTTCTTC
.,.,TRBV27,TRBJ2-3,CATRPQGDTQYF,TGTGCTACCCGCCCGCAGGGGGATACGCAGTATTTT
.,once,TRBV5-6,TRBJ1-1,CASSFGTPLTEAFF,TGTGCCAGCAGCTTTGGGACACCTCTCACTGAAGCTTTCTTT
TRBD2,.,TRBV12-3/TRBV12-4,TRBJ2-7,CASSLWSLAGDYEQYF,TGTGCCAGCAGTTTGTGGTCTCTAGCGGGGGACTACGAGCAGTACTTC
.,.,TRBV14,TRBJ2-4,CASSLPGPGENIQYF,TGTGCCAGCAGCCTTCCGGGGCCGGGAGAAAACATTCAGTACTTC
.,.,TRBV15,TRBJ2-1,CATSRESGSWDEQFF,TGTGCCACCAGCAGAGAATCGGGTAGCTGGGATGAGCAGTTCTTC
TRBD2,.,TRBV30,TRBJ2-5,CAWSHGITSGGETQYF,TGTGCCTGGAGCCATGGAATAACTAGCGGCGGAGAGACCCAGTACTTC
TRBD1,.,TRBV4-2,TRBJ2-5,CASSPNPGQGHETQYF,TGTGCCAGCAGCCCAAACCCGGGACAGGGCCACGAGACCCAGTACTTC
TRBD1,few,TRBV5-1,TRBJ1-1,CASSIQGDITEAFF,TGCGCCAGCAGCATACAGGGGGATATCACTGAAGCTTTCTTT
.,few,TRBV27,TRBJ1-4,CASSPSGGANEKLFF,TGTGCCAGCAGCCCCTCGGGGGGGGCTAATGAAAAACTGTTTTTT
.,.,TRBV7-3,TRBJ1-3,CASSLGLGSSGNTIYF,TGTGCCAGCAGCTTAGGCCTGGGGAGCTCTGGAAACACCATATATTTT
TRBD2,.,TRBV7-2,TRBJ2-1,CASSLIGAGSYNEQFF,TGTGCCAGCAGCTTAATTGGAGCGGGATCCTACAATGAGCAGTTCTTC
.,.,TRBV27,TRBJ2-5,CASSPQLGGETQYF,TGTGCCAGCAGTCCTCAACTGGGGGGCGAGACCCAGTACTTC
TRBD1,few,TRBV14,TRBJ2-1,CASSPGQGLHYSYNEQFF,TGTGCCAGCAGCCCCGGACAGGGGCTACATTACTCCTACAATGAGCAGTTCTTC
.,.,TRBV4-3,TRBJ2-3,CASSQELVDTQYF,TGCGCCAGCAGCCAAGAACTAGTAGATACGCAGTATTTT
.,.,TRBV3-1,TRBJ1-1,CASSHTMNTEAFF,TGTGCCAGCAGCCATACTATGAACACTGAAGCTTTCTTT
TRBD1,.,TRBV4-3,TRBJ1-4,CASSQSRGREKLFF,TGCGCCAGCAGCCAAAGCAGGGGGAGAGAAAAACTGTTTTTT
.,few,TRBV6-4,TRBJ2-1,CASSDSTGSLVF,TGTGCCAGCAGTGACTCAACAGGTTCCCTCGTCTTC
TRBD2,.,TRBV6-5,TRBJ2-1,CASSYSTLHLAGGDNEQFF,TGTGCCAGCAGTTACTCGACCCTCCACTTAGCGGGGGGAGACAATGAGCAGTTCTTC
TRBD1,many,TRBV7-2,TRBJ2-4,CASSLEVSRDRGSTKNIQYF,TGTGCCAGCAGCTTAGAGGTTAGCCGCGACAGGGGATCAACCAAAAACATTCAGTACTTC
.,few,TRBV7-9,TRBJ1-1,CASSPNSNKGEAFF,TGTGCCAGCAGTCCAAACTCGAATAAGGGTGAAGCTTTCTTT